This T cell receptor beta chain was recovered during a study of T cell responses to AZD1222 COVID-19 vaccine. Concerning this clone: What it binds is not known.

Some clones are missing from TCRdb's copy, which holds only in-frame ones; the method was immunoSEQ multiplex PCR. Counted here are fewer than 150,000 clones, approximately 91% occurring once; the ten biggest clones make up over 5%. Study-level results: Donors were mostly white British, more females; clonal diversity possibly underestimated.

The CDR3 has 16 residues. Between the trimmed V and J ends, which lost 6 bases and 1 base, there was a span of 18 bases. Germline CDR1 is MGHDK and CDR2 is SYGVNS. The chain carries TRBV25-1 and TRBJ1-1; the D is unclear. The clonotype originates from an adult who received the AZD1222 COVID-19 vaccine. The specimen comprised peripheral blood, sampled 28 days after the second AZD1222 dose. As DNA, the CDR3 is TGTGCCAGCAGCCGCGACCCGGCGGCCTCGAACACTGAAGCTTTCTTT. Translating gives CASSRDPAASNTEAFF.